This T cell receptor beta chain was recorded in a study of T cell responses to AZD1222 COVID-19 vaccine (dated by TCRdb to 2020 to 2023). As for the study more broadly: A total of about 240 trial participants underwent TCR sequencing, of whom some 210 received two doses of AZD1222 and 26 received two doses of the MenACWY control vaccine. Trial participants were enrolled into age subgroups of 18-55, 56-69 and 70-plus years, which contained 148, 28 and 57 TCR-sequenced participants, respectively. Study-wide conclusions, independent of this receptor: Reportedly, almost half of the unique spike-specific TCRs recognized epitopes lying outside the regions that are mutated in the B.1.351 and B.1.1.7 variants. Only six or seven AZD1222 recipients were SARS-CoV-2 seropositive at baseline, limiting conclusions about previously exposed vaccinees. Participants were mostly white British and included more females than males, and it was suggested by the authors that clonal diversity may have been underestimated. The 56-69-year group was small, and its depth increase did not reach significance, likely because of low power. After two AZD1222 doses, spike-specific TCR breadth and depth were significantly higher than at day 0 and than in MenACWY recipients. Because no samples from the day 14 peak response were available, repertoires could be characterized only after the peak T cell response. The vaccine-associated CD4 TCRs covered the entire spike protein, and the dominant responses fell in regions 160-218 and 743-854.

The sample's time point, from its label and the paper: about 28 days (+/-7) after the second vaccine dose. AZD1222 recipients with second doses at about 4 weeks or about 12 weeks were pooled, because spike-specific TCR depth and breadth did not differ between schedules. The vaccinee samples were drawn from two UK trials, COV001 and COV002, one of which was a single-blind randomized controlled phase 2/3 trial testing AZD1222 (ChAdOx1 nCoV-19) in healthy adults. For TCRbeta chain sequencing, PBMC samples were collected from trial participants at day 0 and at day 28 after the second dose. On this clone itself: It has no known antigen specificity. Per-base quality was not reported, and no clone a single base away is much larger than it.

The CDR3 regions of human TCRbeta chains were subjected to immunosequencing. The paper's processing steps were these. TCRs in the repertoires were compared against a reference library of SARS-CoV-2-specific TCRs that had been generated with the MIRA antigen-specificity platform. Breadth was defined as the fraction of unique TCRs that were SARS-CoV-2-associated. Depth was defined as the fraction of total T cells that were SARS-CoV-2-associated. Each spike-specific TCR was assigned to its reactive spike region and to a CD4 or CD8 class using the MIRA data. Log10-transformed breadth and depth values were compared by one-way ANOVA with Sidak's multiple comparisons tests. TCRdb retrieved this table from immuneACCESS and kept in-frame rearrangements only. Not all clones are present; in checked studies, unresolved V genes account for under half, and no reason is known for the remainder. V and J calls plus clone size are reproduced from that table; the DNA served to infer D and trimming. This sample holds roughly 130,000 clones; 92% were observed only once. The ten biggest clones cover approximately 3.8% of the sample.

V is clipped by 3 bases and J by 1 base, and the sequence between their germline boundaries is 9 bases long. For CDR1 and CDR2, the germline V gene lists SQVTM and ANQGSEA. Measured from the cysteine to the phenylalanine, the CDR3 is 13 residues long. Just CDR3 DNA is preserved here, 39 bases in frame from base 1. The starting material was peripheral blood, obtained 28 days after the second AZD1222 dose. This receptor was taken from an adult who received the AZD1222 COVID-19 vaccine. The V gene is TRBV29-1 and the J gene is TRBJ1-1; the D gene is possibly TRBD1, with 5 bases matching. The sequenced DNA is TGCAGCGTTGAGAGGGACCCGAACACTGAAGCTTTCTTT. This gives the protein CSVERDPNTEAFF. Extended through the reference TRBV29-1 and TRBJ1-1 proteins, this CDR3 yields the full variable domain: SAVISQKPSRDICQRGTSLTIQCQVDSQVTMMFWYRQQPGQSLTLIATANQGSEATYESGFVIDKFPISRPNLTFSTLTVSNMSPEDSSIYLCSVERDPNTEAFFGQGTRLTVV.